This T cell receptor (beta chain) appears in the sequencing data of a study of shared clonotypes between healthy human individuals. Study-level background: A few men and a couple of women, aged 18 to 49, were donors.

Study-wide findings and caveats: A handful of donors had around 5.5% of their naive CD4 clonotypes in common.

Points on this clone: The target antigen is unknown. An end of the junction does not agree with germline; a read error may underlie this.

Germline CDR1 SGHDT, CDR2 YYEEEE. This CDR3 comprises 13 residues. Sequencing used immunoSEQ multiplex PCR; TCRdb keeps in-frame clones, though not all of them. This table has over a million clones, roughly 96% appearing once. The donors were all Caucasian adults (living in Nashville, Tennessee). This chain connects TRBV5-6 to TRBJ2-2; D remains ambiguous. The sequenced sample was naive CD4+ T cells sorted from blood. Specified subset: CD45RA+ positively selected. The receptor's source is a man aged 30 to 39 in good health. CDR3 sequence: CASTLGLTGELFF. The DNA for the CDR3 is TGTGCCAGCACCTTGGGCCTCACCGGGGAGCTGTTTTTT.